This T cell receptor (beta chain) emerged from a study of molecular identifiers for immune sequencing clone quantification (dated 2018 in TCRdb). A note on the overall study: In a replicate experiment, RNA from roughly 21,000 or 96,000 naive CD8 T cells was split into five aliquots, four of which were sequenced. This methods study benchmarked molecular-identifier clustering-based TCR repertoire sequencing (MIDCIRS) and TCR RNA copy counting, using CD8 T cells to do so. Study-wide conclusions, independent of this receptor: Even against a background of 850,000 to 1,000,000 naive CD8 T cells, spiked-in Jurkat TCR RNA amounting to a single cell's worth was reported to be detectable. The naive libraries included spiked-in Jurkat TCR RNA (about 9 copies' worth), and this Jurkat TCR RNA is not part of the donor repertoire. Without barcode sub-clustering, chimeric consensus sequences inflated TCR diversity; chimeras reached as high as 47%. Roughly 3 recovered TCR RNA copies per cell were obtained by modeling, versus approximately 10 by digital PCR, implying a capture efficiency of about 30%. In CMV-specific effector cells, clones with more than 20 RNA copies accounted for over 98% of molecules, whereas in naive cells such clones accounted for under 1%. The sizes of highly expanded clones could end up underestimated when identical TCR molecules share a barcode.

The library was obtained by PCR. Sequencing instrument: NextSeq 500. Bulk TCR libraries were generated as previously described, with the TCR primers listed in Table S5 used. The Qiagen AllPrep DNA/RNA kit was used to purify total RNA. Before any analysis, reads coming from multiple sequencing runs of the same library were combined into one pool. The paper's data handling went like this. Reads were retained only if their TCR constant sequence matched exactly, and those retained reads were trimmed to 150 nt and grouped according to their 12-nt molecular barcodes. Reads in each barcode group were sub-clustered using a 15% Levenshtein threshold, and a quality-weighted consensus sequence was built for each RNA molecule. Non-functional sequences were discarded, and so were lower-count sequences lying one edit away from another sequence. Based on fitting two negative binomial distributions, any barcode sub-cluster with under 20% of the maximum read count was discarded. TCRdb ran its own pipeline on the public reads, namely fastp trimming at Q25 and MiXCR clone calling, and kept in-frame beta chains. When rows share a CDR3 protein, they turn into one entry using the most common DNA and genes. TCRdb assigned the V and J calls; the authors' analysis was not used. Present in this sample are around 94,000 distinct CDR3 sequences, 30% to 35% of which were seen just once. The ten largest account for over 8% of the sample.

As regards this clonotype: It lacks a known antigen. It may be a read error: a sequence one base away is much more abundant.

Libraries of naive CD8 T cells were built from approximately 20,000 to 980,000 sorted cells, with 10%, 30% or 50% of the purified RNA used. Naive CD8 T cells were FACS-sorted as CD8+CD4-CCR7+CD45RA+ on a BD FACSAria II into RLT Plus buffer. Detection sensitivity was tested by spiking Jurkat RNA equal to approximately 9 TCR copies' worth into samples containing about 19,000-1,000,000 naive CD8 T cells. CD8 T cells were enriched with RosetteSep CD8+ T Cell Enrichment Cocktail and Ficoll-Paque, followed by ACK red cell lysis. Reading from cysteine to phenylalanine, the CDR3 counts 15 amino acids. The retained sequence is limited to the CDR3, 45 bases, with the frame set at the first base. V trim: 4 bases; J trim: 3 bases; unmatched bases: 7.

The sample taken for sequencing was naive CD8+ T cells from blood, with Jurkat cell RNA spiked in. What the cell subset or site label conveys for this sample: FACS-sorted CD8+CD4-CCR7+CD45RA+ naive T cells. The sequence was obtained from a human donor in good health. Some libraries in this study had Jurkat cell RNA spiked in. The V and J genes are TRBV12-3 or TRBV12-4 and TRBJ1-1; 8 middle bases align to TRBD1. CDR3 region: CASSSGTGLDTEAFF. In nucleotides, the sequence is TGTGCCAGCAGTTCCGGGACAGGTTTGGACACTGAAGCTTTCTTT.